Listed below are T cell receptor beta chains from one sample, sequenced in a study of OX40 agonist ivuxolimab in advanced cancers. The assay was immunoSEQ multiplex PCR, and TCRdb's table has in-frame clones only and misses some. In the table there are 110,000 or so clones, around 93% of which are singletons. The material sequenced was CD4+ or CD8+ T cells sorted from blood, taken in a trial of the OX40 agonist ivuxolimab. The origin of the receptors is an adult with an advanced solid tumor such as melanoma, head and neck, liver or kidney cancer. CDR3s include the opening cysteine and the closing phenylalanine or tryptophan. The order of the fields is V gene, clone size, D gene, J gene, CDR3 protein, CDR3 DNA. D genes are given only for firm matches. Only part of the rows carry a size: once, few, many, or a class if the clone is expanded.

>TRBV9|.|.|TRBJ1-5
CASSVGDSNQPQHF
TGTGCCAGCAGCGTAGGCGATAGCAATCAGCCCCAGCATTTT
>TRBV11-3|.|TRBD2|TRBJ2-1
CASSIGLAGSRDEQFF
TGTGCCAGCAGCATCGGACTAGCGGGGAGTAGGGATGAGCAGTTCTTC
>TRBV7-6|once|.|TRBJ2-7
CASSPGPTETYEQYF
TGTGCCAGCAGCCCCGGCCCGACAGAGACCTACGAGCAGTACTTC
>TRBV30|.|TRBD1|TRBJ2-7
CAWSGQGIEQYF
TGTGCCTGGAGCGGACAGGGGATCGAGCAGTACTTC
>TRBV6-6|.|.|TRBJ1-1
CASSYGKGEAFF
TGTGCCAGCAGTTACGGGAAGGGTGAAGCTTTCTTT
>TRBV19|.|.|TRBJ1-4
CASSMQGTNEKLFF
TGTGCCAGTAGTATGCAGGGGACTAATGAAAAACTGTTTTTT
>TRBV6-5|.|.|TRBJ1-2
CASREGPYGYTF
TGTGCCAGCAGGGAGGGTCCCTACGGCTACACCTTC
>TRBV9|.|TRBD1|TRBJ1-1
CASSSRDRVTEAFF
TGTGCCAGCAGCTCCCGGGACAGGGTAACTGAAGCTTTCTTT
>TRBV25-1|.|.|TRBJ2-3
CASSESGGLVADTQYF
TGTGCCAGCAGTGAATCCGGGGGGCTCGTAGCAGATACGCAGTATTTT
>TRBV7-6|few|TRBD2|TRBJ2-7
CASGGTSVSRQYF
TGTGCCAGCGGGGGGACTAGCGTTTCGCGGCAGTACTTC
>TRBV7-2|.|TRBD1|TRBJ1-2
CASSPDRGGPYGYTF
TGTGCCAGCAGCCCAGACAGGGGGGGGCCCTATGGCTACACCTTC
>TRBV5-4|.|.|TRBJ2-5
CASSFVGLQETQYF
TGTGCCAGCAGCTTCGTTGGACTTCAAGAGACCCAGTACTTC
>TRBV6-5|.|.|TRBJ1-5
CASSSFGEQPQHF
TGTGCCAGCAGTTCGTTCGGAGAACAGCCCCAGCATTTT
>TRBV30|.|.|TRBJ2-7
CAWSPLYEQYF
TGTGCCTGGAGTCCGCTCTACGAGCAGTACTTC
>TRBV18|.|.|TRBJ2-5
CASSPVDSIQETQYF
TGTGCCAGCTCACCAGTTGACAGCATCCAAGAGACCCAGTACTTC
>TRBV27|.|.|TRBJ1-2
CASSLQRGDYGYTF
TGTGCCAGCAGTTTACAGCGGGGAGACTATGGCTACACCTTC
>TRBV30|few|.|TRBJ1-5
CAWSVPFHGNQPQHF
TGTGCCTGGAGTGTACCCTTCCATGGGAATCAGCCCCAGCATTTT